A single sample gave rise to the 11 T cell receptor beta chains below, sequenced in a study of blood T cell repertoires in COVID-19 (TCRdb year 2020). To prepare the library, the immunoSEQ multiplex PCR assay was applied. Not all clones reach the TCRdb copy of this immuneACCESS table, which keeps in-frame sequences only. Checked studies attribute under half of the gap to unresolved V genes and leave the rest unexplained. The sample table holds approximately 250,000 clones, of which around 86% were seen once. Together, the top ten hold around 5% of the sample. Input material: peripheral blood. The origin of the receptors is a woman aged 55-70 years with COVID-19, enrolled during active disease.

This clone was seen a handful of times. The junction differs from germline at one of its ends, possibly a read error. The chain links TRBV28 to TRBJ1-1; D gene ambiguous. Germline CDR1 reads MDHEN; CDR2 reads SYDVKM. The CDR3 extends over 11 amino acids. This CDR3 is CASKTRRGGTF. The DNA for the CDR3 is TGTGCCAGCAAGACCCGCCGGGGAGGAACTTTT.

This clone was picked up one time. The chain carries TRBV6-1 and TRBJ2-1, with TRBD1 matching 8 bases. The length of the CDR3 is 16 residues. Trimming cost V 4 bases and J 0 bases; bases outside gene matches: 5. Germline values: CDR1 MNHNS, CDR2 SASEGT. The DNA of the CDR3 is TGTGCCAGCAGTGTCCCCGGGACAGGCTCCTACAATGAGCAGTTCTTC. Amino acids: CASSVPGTGSYNEQFF.

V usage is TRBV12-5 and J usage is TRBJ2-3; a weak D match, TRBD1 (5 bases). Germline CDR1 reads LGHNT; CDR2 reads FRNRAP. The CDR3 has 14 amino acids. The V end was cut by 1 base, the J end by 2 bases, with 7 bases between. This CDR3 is CASGLGQTTDTQYF. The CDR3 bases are TGTGCTAGTGGTTTGGGACAGACCACAGATACGCAGTATTTT.

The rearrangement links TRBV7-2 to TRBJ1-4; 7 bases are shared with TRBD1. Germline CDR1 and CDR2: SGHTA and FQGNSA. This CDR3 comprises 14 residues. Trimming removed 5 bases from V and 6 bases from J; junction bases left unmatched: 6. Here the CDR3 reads CASSLRGRHEKLFF. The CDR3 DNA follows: TGTGCCAGCAGCCTTAGGGGGCGGCATGAAAAACTGTTTTTT.

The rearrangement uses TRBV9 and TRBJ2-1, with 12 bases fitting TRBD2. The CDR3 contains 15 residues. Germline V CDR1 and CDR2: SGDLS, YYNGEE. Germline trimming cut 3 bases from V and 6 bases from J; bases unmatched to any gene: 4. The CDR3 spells CASSAAGLAGNEQFF. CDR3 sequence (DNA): TGTGCCAGCAGCGCCGCGGGACTAGCGGGCAATGAGCAGTTCTTC.

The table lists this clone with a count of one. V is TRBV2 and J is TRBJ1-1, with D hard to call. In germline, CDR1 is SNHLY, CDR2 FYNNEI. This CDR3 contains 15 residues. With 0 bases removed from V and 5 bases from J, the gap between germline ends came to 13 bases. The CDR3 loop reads CASSEAGGVYTEAFF. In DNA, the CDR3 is TGTGCCAGCAGTGAAGCAGGCGGGGTCTATACTGAAGCTTTCTTT.

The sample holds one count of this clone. The CDR3 nucleotides are TGTGCCAGCAGCTTAGGGACAGATAACTATGGCTACACCTTC. Translation gives CASSLGTDNYGYTF. The gene calls are TRBV7-2 and TRBJ1-2; weak D call: TRBD1 (6 bases). V was pared by 1 base and J by 1 base, with 7 bases between. CDR3 size: 14 residues. Germline assignment: CDR1 SGHTA and CDR2 FQGNSA.

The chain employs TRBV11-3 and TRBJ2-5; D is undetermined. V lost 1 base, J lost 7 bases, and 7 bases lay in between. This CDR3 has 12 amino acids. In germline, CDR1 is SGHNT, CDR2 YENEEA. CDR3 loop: CASSLGDRTQYF. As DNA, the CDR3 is TGTGCCAGCAGCTTAGGCGATCGGACCCAGTACTTC.

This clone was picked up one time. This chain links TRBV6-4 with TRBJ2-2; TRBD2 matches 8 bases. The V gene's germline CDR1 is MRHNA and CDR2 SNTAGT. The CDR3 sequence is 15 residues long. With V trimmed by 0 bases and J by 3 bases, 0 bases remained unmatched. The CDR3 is CASSDSRGDTGELFF. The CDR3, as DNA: TGTGCCAGCAGTGACTCGCGGGGGGACACCGGGGAGCTGTTTTTT.

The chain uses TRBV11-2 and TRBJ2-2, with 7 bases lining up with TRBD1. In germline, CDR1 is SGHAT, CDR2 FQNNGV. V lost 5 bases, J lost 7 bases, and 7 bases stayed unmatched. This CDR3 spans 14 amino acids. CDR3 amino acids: CASSLTGFGGELFF. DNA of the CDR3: TGTGCCAGCAGCCTGACAGGGTTCGGCGGGGAGCTGTTTTTT.

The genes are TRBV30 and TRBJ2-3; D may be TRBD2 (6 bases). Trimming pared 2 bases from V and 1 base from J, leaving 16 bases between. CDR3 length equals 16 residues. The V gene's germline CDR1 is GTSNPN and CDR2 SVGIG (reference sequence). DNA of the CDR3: TGTGCCTGGAGTCCTGTCCCGGGACTTGGCACAGATACGCAGTATTTT. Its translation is CAWSPVPGLGTDTQYF.